The 26 T cell receptor beta chains reported below all come from one sample, sequenced in a study of blood T cell repertoires in COVID-19. Method: immunoSEQ multiplex PCR; TCRdb's copy keeps in-frame clones and lacks some. The sample includes approximately 73,000 clones, around nine tenths seen only once; the top ten take around 1.9%. The sample comprised peripheral blood. Receptor source: a woman in her fifties or sixties with acute or convalescent COVID-19.

In this sample, this clone turned up a few times. The rearrangement links TRBV6-5 to TRBJ2-7; 9 nucleotides line up with TRBD1. The CDR3 runs to 11 residues. The V gene end was trimmed by 9 bases and the J gene end by 3 bases; junction bases not matched to a gene: 0. Germline V gene data show CDR1 as MNHEY and CDR2 as SVGAGI. The CDR3 coding sequence is TGTGCCAGGGGACAGGGCTACGAGCAGTACTTC. Protein product: CARGQGYEQYF.

V is TRBV12-3 or TRBV12-4 and J is TRBJ2-7; D perhaps matches TRBD1 (6 bases). This CDR3 has 13 residues. V lost 5 bases to trimming and J lost 2 bases, with 10 bases between them. CDR3 in amino acids: CASSPGQAYEQYF. Here the CDR3 DNA reads TGTGCCAGCAGTCCGGGACAAGCCTACGAGCAGTACTTC.

V usage is TRBV5-5 and J usage is TRBJ2-7; TRBD2 agrees at 10 bases. Germline CDR1 reads SGHKS; CDR2 reads YYEKEE (reference sequence). The CDR3 is 15 amino acids. J gave up 0 bases and V 4 bases, and 4 bases lay outside the gene matches. CDR3 loop: CASSGVAGGSYEQYF. The CDR3 DNA reads as TGTGCCAGCAGCGGGGTAGCGGGGGGCTCCTACGAGCAGTACTTC.

The chain employs TRBV18 and TRBJ1-1; possibly TRBD1 for D (6 bases). CDR1 and CDR2 (germline): KGHSH, LQKENI. Trimming removed 2 bases from V and 4 bases from J, with 14 bases in between. CDR3 length equals 15 residues. The CDR3 sequence is CASSPREGETTEAFF. The CDR3 bases are TGTGCCAGCTCACCAAGGGAGGGGGAAACCACTGAAGCTTTCTTT.

The chain couples TRBV3-1 (or the pseudogene TRBV3-2) to TRBJ2-7, with a possible D match to TRBD2 (6 bases). The V gene lost 4 bases and the J gene lost 2 bases, with 9 bases spanning the gap. The CDR3 has 13 amino acids. Germline V lookup: CDR1 LGHDT, CDR2 YNNKEL (reference sequence). CDR3 protein: CASSPWEAYEQYF. The CDR3 DNA sequence: TGTGCCAGCAGCCCCTGGGAGGCCTACGAGCAGTACTTC.

The chain carries TRBV12-5 and TRBJ2-2; 12 positions match TRBD2. Germline assignment: CDR1 LGHNT and CDR2 FRNRAP. This CDR3 comprises 16 residues. V was pared by 5 bases and J by 3 bases, with 4 bases of the junction left unmatched. The CDR3 nucleotides read TGTGCTAGTGGTGAGCCTAGCGGGGGGGACACCGGGGAGCTGTTTTTT. It codes for CASGEPSGGDTGELFF.

This clone was found a few times. The V call is TRBV28, the J call TRBJ2-7, with a weak D call TRBD1 (6 bases). Germline-derived CDR1 and CDR2 are MDHEN and SYDVKM. The V gene lost 3 bases and the J gene lost 2 bases, with 23 bases spanning the gap. The CDR3 covers 18 residues. The CDR3 spells CASSFRTPPRGRTYEQYF. In DNA, the CDR3 is TGTGCCAGCAGTTTCCGGACACCTCCTAGGGGGAGAACCTACGAGCAGTACTTC.

This clone appeared a single time. The gene calls are TRBV7-6 and TRBJ1-6, with D possibly matching TRBD1 (5 bases). The germline gives CDR1 SGHVS, CDR2 FNYEAQ. The CDR3 covers 15 residues. V was cut by 3 bases and J by 13 bases, with 19 bases left in between. The chain's CDR3 is CASSLASGTVSPLHF. The CDR3 nucleotides are TGTGCCAGCAGCTTGGCTTCAGGGACTGTTTCCCCCCTCCACTTT.

This clone appeared once. The chain combines TRBV6-4 with TRBJ1-5, with D uncertain. V lost 4 bases and J lost 4, with 11 bases in between. The CDR3 totals 14 residues. In germline, CDR1 is MRHNA, CDR2 SNTAGT. This chain's CDR3 is CASSAEANNQPQHF. The DNA for the CDR3 is TGTGCCAGCAGTGCTGAGGCTAATAATCAGCCCCAGCATTTT.

The genes are TRBV4-3 and TRBJ2-1; perhaps TRBD1 as D (6 bases). Trimming left V 2 bases short and J 1 base short, with 12 bases between. CDR3 size: 16 residues. Germline V gene lookup returns CDR1 LGHNA and CDR2 YSLEER. In nucleotides, the CDR3 is TGCGCCAGCAGCCAACTACGGGACATGTCCTACAATGAGCAGTTCTTC. This codes for CASSQLRDMSYNEQFF.

This clone was picked up one time. V and J are TRBV11-1 and TRBJ2-5; D gene ambiguous. Trimming took 5 bases from V and 0 from J, leaving 4 bases between them. In germline, CDR1 is SGHAT, CDR2 FQDESV (reference sequence). CDR3 length: 12 residues. The CDR3 is CASSRDQETQYF. The CDR3 bases are TGTGCCAGCAGCCGGGACCAAGAGACCCAGTACTTC.

The genes are TRBV9 and TRBJ2-2, with 15 bases identical to TRBD2. Unmatched junction bases numbered 15, after V lost 0 bases and J lost 6 bases. This CDR3 region has 21 residues. Germline V CDR1 and CDR2: SGDLS, YYNGEE. The CDR3 nucleotides read TGTGCCAGCAGCGTAGCGTTCATTTCGGGACTAGCGGGGGGAAGCGCCGGGGAGCTGTTTTTT. Its protein product is CASSVAFISGLAGGSAGELFF. Full variable domain (outside the CDR3, taken from reference TRBV9 and TRBJ2-2): DSGVTQTPKHLITATGQRVTLRCSPRSGDLSVYWYQQSLDQGLQFLIQYYNGEERAKGNILERFSAQQFPDLHSELNLSSLELGDSALYFCASSVAFISGLAGGSAGELFFGEGSRLTVL.

The rearrangement links TRBV24-1 to TRBJ2-2; D uncertain. Germline V gene data show CDR1 as KGHDR and CDR2 as SFDVKD. The CDR3 extends over 15 amino acids. V was cut by 3 bases and J by 5 bases, with 12 bases left in between. In DNA, the CDR3 is TGTGCCACCAGTGATCCCCTAACCCTAACCGGGGAGCTGTTTTTT. Its protein is CATSDPLTLTGELFF.

The chain is built from TRBV5-1 and TRBJ2-3; 12 bases line up with TRBD2. The germline CDR1 and CDR2 sequences are SGHRS and YFSETQ. V dropped 3 bases and J dropped 0; count of bases not matched to a gene: 2. The CDR3 length is 16 residues. The CDR3 sequence: CASSYGLAGSTDTQYF. The DNA of the CDR3 is TGCGCCAGCAGCTACGGACTAGCGGGGAGCACAGATACGCAGTATTTT.

The chain joins TRBV15 to TRBJ1-1; possible D gene TRBD1, 5 bases. The CDR3 has 15 residues. CDR1 and CDR2 (germline): LNHNV, YYDKDF (reference sequence). Trimming pared 0 bases from V and 3 bases from J, leaving 11 bases between. This chain's CDR3 is CATSRDGTGDTEAFF. The CDR3 DNA reads TGTGCCACCAGCAGAGATGGTACGGGGGACACTGAAGCTTTCTTT.

V gene TRBV7-9 combines with J gene TRBJ1-2, with D perhaps TRBD1 (6 bases). CDR3 length: 13 residues. Germline V CDR1 and CDR2: SEHNR, FQNEAQ (reference sequence). V was clipped by 5 bases and J by 8 bases, with 15 bases between them. The CDR3 loop reads CASSVRGARGYTF. CDR3 sequence (DNA): TGTGCCAGCAGCGTCCGGGGGGCAAGGGGCTACACCTTC.

V is TRBV10-3 and J is TRBJ2-1; 9 bases are shared with TRBD1. The CDR3 extends over 14 amino acids. With V trimmed by 5 bases and J by 5 bases, 4 bases remained unmatched. The germline CDR1 and CDR2 sequences are ENHRY and SYGVKD. The CDR3 DNA reads TGTGCCATCAGTTGGGACAGGGACAACAATGAGCAGTTCTTC. This encodes CAISWDRDNNEQFF.

CDR3 loop: CASSIRTGAMYGYTF. CDR3 nucleotide sequence: TGTGCCAGTAGTATCCGGACAGGGGCGATGTATGGCTACACCTTC. The gene calls are TRBV19 and TRBJ1-2; TRBD1 agrees at 9 bases. Germline V gene data show CDR1 as LNHDA and CDR2 as SQIVND (reference sequence). The CDR3 consists of 15 residues. J lost 5 bases, V lost 3 bases, and 7 bases had no gene match.

This clone was picked up one time. The chain has TRBV28 and TRBJ2-7; D remains ambiguous. The V and J ends lost 2 bases and 2 bases respectively, with 7 bases between them. The CDR3 is 13 amino acids. The germline gives CDR1 MDHEN, CDR2 SYDVKM. CDR3 DNA sequence: TGTGCCAGCAGTTTAAACGAGGCCTACGAGCAGTACTTC. Translation: CASSLNEAYEQYF.

This chain links TRBV7-9 with TRBJ1-2; 7 nucleotides line up with TRBD1. V was clipped by 6 bases and J by 4 bases; unmatched bases: 11. Germline lookup yields CDR1 SEHNR and CDR2 FQNEAQ (reference sequence). The CDR3 loop spans 15 amino acids. This CDR3 reads CASSSPGGVGYGYTF. CDR3 nucleotide sequence: TGTGCCAGCAGTTCCCCAGGGGGAGTAGGCTATGGCTACACCTTC. Full variable domain (missing parts from reference TRBV7-9 and TRBJ1-2): DTGVSQNPRHKITKRGQNVTFRCDPISEHNRLYWYRQTLGQGPEFLTYFQNEAQLEKSRLLSDRFSAERPKGSFSTLEIQRTEQGDSAMYLCASSSPGGVGYGYTFGSGTRLTVV.

CDR3 sequence: CASSSEGESSYEQYF. The CDR3, as DNA: TGTGCCAGCAGTTCTGAGGGGGAGAGCTCCTACGAGCAGTACTTC. The rearrangement links TRBV28 to TRBJ2-7, with TRBD1 as a possible D gene (6 bases). This CDR3 comprises 15 residues. The V end lost 4 bases, the J end lost 0 bases, and 13 bases lay between the germline ends. Germline V gives CDR1 MDHEN, CDR2 SYDVKM.

CDR3 nucleotides: TGTGCCAGCAGTGAATGGGGACAGGGCTCCGCCGTGTATGGCTACACCTTC. Residues: CASSEWGQGSAVYGYTF. The chain combines TRBV6-1 with TRBJ1-2; TRBD1 agrees at 9 bases. V was clipped by 2 bases and J by 5 bases; unmatched bases: 12. The CDR3 sequence is 17 residues long. Germline V CDR1 and CDR2: MNHNS, SASEGT.

The chain employs TRBV5-1 and TRBJ2-5, with TRBD2 matching over 11 bases. J lost 3 bases, V lost 5 bases, and 6 bases had no gene match. The CDR3 totals 15 residues. Germline-derived CDR1 and CDR2 are SGHRS and YFSETQ. CDR3 coding DNA: TGCGCCAGCAGACGACTAGCGGGAACAGAAGAGACCCAGTACTTC. Translated: CASRRLAGTEETQYF.

On this clone itself: This specimen includes other DNA sequences encoding the same CDR3. The chain carries TRBV5-1 and TRBJ2-2; a weak D match, TRBD2 (6 bases). CDR3 length: 15 residues. V dropped 4 bases and J dropped 0 bases, with 10 bases sitting between them. Germline V gene data show CDR1 as SGHRS and CDR2 as YFSETQ. The CDR3 protein is CASSGGTANTGELFF. The CDR3 DNA reads as TGCGCCAGCAGCGGCGGGACGGCGAACACCGGGGAGCTGTTTTTT.

The chain uses TRBV19 and TRBJ2-2; TRBD2 matches 9 bases. The J segment lost 7 bases and the V segment lost 3 bases, leaving 6 bases of the junction unmatched. The CDR3 is 15 residues long. The V gene's germline CDR1 is LNHDA and CDR2 SQIVND (reference sequence). The CDR3 region is CASSIGPSGVGELFF. CDR3 coding DNA: TGTGCCAGTAGTATCGGTCCTAGCGGGGTCGGGGAGCTGTTTTTT.

The rearrangement links TRBV27 to TRBJ2-7; the match to TRBD1 covers 7 bases. This CDR3 contains 15 residues. The trim removed 6 bases at V and 1 base at J, leaving 9 bases unmatched. CDR1 is MNHEY and CDR2 is SMNVEV in the germline V gene (reference sequence). CDR3: CASSPLGQRSYEQYF. The CDR3 DNA reads as TGTGCCAGCAGCCCCCTGGGACAGAGATCCTACGAGCAGTACTTC.